The next 4 T cell receptor beta chains were all read from a single sample in a study of cytomegalovirus exposure and HLA in healthy donors. Both 60 Vbeta primers and 13 Jbeta primers went into the PCR. The table came from immunoSEQ multiplex PCR; TCRdb's copy has only in-frame clones and leaves some out. The table records more than 250,000 clones, roughly 90% of them present only once. The material sequenced was PBMCs. The receptors were gathered from a woman aged 18-30 years in good health and CMV-seronegative.

The genes are TRBV6-5 and TRBJ1-1, with no clear D. Trimming pared 0 bases from V and 2 bases from J, leaving 10 bases between. The CDR3 has 15 amino acids. The germline CDR1 and CDR2 sequences are MNHEY and SVGAGI. Written as DNA, the CDR3 is TGTGCCAGCAGTTACTCGACACAGAGTAACACTGAAGCTTTCTTT. It yields the protein CASSYSTQSNTEAFF.

This rearrangement joins TRBV18 to TRBJ2-7; perhaps TRBD2 as D (5 bases). Per the germline V gene, CDR1 is KGHSH and CDR2 is LQKENI. The V gene lost 2 bases and the J gene lost 0 bases, with 11 bases spanning the gap. The CDR3 loop spans 15 amino acids. Here the CDR3 reads CASSPRASNSYEQYF. CDR3 DNA: TGTGCCAGCTCACCAAGGGCTAGCAACTCCTACGAGCAGTACTTC.

CDR3: CASSQADRGSSTNEKLFF. CDR3 DNA: TGCGCCAGCAGCCAAGCCGACAGGGGGTCTTCAACTAATGAAAAACTGTTTTTT. This rearrangement joins TRBV4-1 to TRBJ1-4; 9 positions agree with TRBD1. The V and J ends lost 1 base and 0 bases, in that order; junction bases with no gene match: 6. The germline CDR1 and CDR2 sequences are MGHRA and YSYEKL. This CDR3 is 18 amino acids long.

V and J are TRBV4-2 and TRBJ2-3; D possibly corresponds to TRBD2 (5 bases). V dropped 2 bases and J dropped 1 base, with 7 bases sitting between them. Germline CDR1 reads LGHNA; CDR2 reads YNFKEQ. There are 14 residues in the CDR3. CDR3 sequence: CASSQRAGTDTQYF. CDR3 nucleotides: TGTGCCAGCAGCCAAAGAGCGGGCACAGATACGCAGTATTTT.